These T cell receptor beta chains were read from a single sample in a study of CD8 T cells in ankylosing spondylitis. TCRdb re-analysed the 5' RACE reads in MiXCR, keeping a single row per CDR3 protein. The sample yields hundreds of thousands of distinct CDR3 sequences, roughly a quarter seen once. Material: blood, either unsorted or a sorted T cell fraction (not recorded which). The receptors originated from a male donor with ankylosing spondylitis. The CDR3 runs from the conserved cysteine through the conserved F or W. A D gene is named only where the DNA matches it firmly. The size entry is marked missing in some rows and otherwise reads once, few, many or a size class.

D gene: -; V gene: TRBV27; clone size: few; J gene: TRBJ1-6; CDR3 protein: CASSSTGTISPLHF; CDR3 DNA: TGTGCCAGCAGTTCCACAGGGACTATTTCACCCCTCCACTTT
D gene: -; V gene: TRBV19; clone size: few; J gene: TRBJ2-5; CDR3 protein: CASSPTRGRETQYF; CDR3 DNA: TGTGCCAGTAGTCCTACCCGCGGACGTGAGACCCAGTACTTC
D gene: -; V gene: TRBV11-2; clone size: -; J gene: TRBJ2-7; CDR3 protein: CASSATQRWMGEQYF; CDR3 DNA: TGTGCCAGCAGCGCTACTCAAAGATGGATGGGTGAGCAGTACTTC
D gene: -; V gene: TRBV5-1; clone size: few; J gene: TRBJ2-1; CDR3 protein: CASSFGRGNNEQFF; CDR3 DNA: TGCGCCAGCAGCTTTGGGCGAGGGAACAATGAGCAGTTCTTC
D gene: -; V gene: TRBV2; clone size: -; J gene: TRBJ1-4; CDR3 protein: CASKGLPTNEKLFF; CDR3 DNA: TGTGCCAGCAAAGGGCTTCCAACTAATGAAAAACTGTTTTTT
D gene: -; V gene: TRBV12-3/TRBV12-4; clone size: many; J gene: TRBJ2-1; CDR3 protein: CASSLSNEQFF; CDR3 DNA: TGTGCCAGCAGCCTCTCCAATGAGCAGTTCTTC
D gene: -; V gene: TRBV2; clone size: -; J gene: TRBJ1-1; CDR3 protein: CASSDSGQPAWSEAFF; CDR3 DNA: TGTGCCAGCAGTGATTCTGGACAGCCTGCATGGTCTGAAGCTTTCTTT
D gene: TRBD1; V gene: TRBV6-1; clone size: -; J gene: TRBJ2-1; CDR3 protein: CASSAGQRNEQFF; CDR3 DNA: TGTGCCAGCAGTGCGGGACAGCGTAATGAGCAGTTCTTC
D gene: TRBD1; V gene: TRBV20-1; clone size: -; J gene: TRBJ2-5; CDR3 protein: CSATEDRVNQETQYF; CDR3 DNA: TGCAGTGCTACGGAGGACAGGGTGAACCAAGAGACCCAGTACTTC
D gene: TRBD2; V gene: TRBV5-1; clone size: -; J gene: TRBJ2-1; CDR3 protein: CASSIRLAGGMNEQFF; CDR3 DNA: TGCGCCAGCAGCATCCGACTAGCGGGAGGAATGAATGAGCAGTTCTTC
D gene: TRBD2; V gene: TRBV10-3; clone size: -; J gene: TRBJ2-1; CDR3 protein: CAICPQAGVQDEQFF; CDR3 DNA: TGTGCCATCTGCCCTCAAGCGGGAGTTCAGGATGAGCAGTTCTTC
D gene: TRBD1; V gene: TRBV5-1; clone size: -; J gene: TRBJ2-1; CDR3 protein: CASSREGQGPDNEQFF; CDR3 DNA: TGCGCCAGCAGCCGGGAGGGACAGGGGCCCGACAATGAGCAGTTCTTC
D gene: TRBD1; V gene: TRBV5-1; clone size: -; J gene: TRBJ2-7; CDR3 protein: CASSGPDRRSYEQYF; CDR3 DNA: TGCGCCAGCAGCGGCCCGGACAGGAGATCCTACGAGCAGTACTTC
D gene: -; V gene: TRBV2; clone size: few; J gene: TRBJ1-1; CDR3 protein: CASSESTAKTEAFF; CDR3 DNA: TGTGCCAGCAGTGAATCCACGGCAAAGACTGAAGCTTTCTTT
D gene: -; V gene: TRBV4-2; clone size: -; J gene: TRBJ2-7; CDR3 protein: CASSQSEGSTISEQYF; CDR3 DNA: TGTGCCAGCAGCCAGAGTGAAGGTTCTACTATCTCCGAGCAGTACTTC
D gene: TRBD2; V gene: TRBV15; clone size: -; J gene: TRBJ2-3; CDR3 protein: CATSRGLAGEADTQYF; CDR3 DNA: TGTGCCACCAGCAGAGGCCTAGCGGGAGAGGCGGATACGCAGTATTTT
D gene: -; V gene: TRBV11-2; clone size: -; J gene: TRBJ2-2; CDR3 protein: CASSLTLDSYTNTGELFF; CDR3 DNA: TGTGCCAGCAGCTTAACCCTGGACAGCTACACGAACACCGGGGAGCTGTTTTTT
D gene: -; V gene: TRBV27; clone size: few; J gene: TRBJ2-2; CDR3 protein: CASSLMGTWGGELFF; CDR3 DNA: TGTGCCAGCAGTTTAATGGGCACCTGGGGCGGGGAGCTGTTTTTT
D gene: -; V gene: TRBV7-2; clone size: many; J gene: TRBJ1-2; CDR3 protein: CASSPGEARDTF; CDR3 DNA: TGTGCCAGCAGCCCAGGCGAGGCCAGAGACACCTTC
D gene: TRBD1; V gene: TRBV4-1; clone size: few; J gene: TRBJ2-3; CDR3 protein: CASSPKQGAADTQYF; CDR3 DNA: TGCGCCAGCAGCCCGAAGCAGGGGGCTGCAGATACGCAGTATTTT
D gene: -; V gene: TRBV5-1; clone size: -; J gene: TRBJ2-5; CDR3 protein: CASSDGGAEETQYF; CDR3 DNA: TGCGCCAGCAGCGATGGAGGTGCAGAAGAGACCCAGTACTTC
D gene: -; V gene: TRBV4-1; clone size: many; J gene: TRBJ1-2; CDR3 protein: CASSQEGQPAF; CDR3 DNA: TGCGCCAGCAGCCAAGAGGGACAACCCGCCTTC
D gene: TRBD1; V gene: TRBV19; clone size: -; J gene: TRBJ2-3; CDR3 protein: CASGQGTGGRTQYF; CDR3 DNA: TGTGCCAGTGGCCAGGGGACAGGGGGCCGTACGCAGTATTTT
D gene: -; V gene: TRBV7-2; clone size: -; J gene: TRBJ1-5; CDR3 protein: CASSARVGRDQPQHF; CDR3 DNA: TGTGCCAGCAGCGCTAGGGTAGGCAGGGATCAGCCCCAGCATTTT
D gene: TRBD1; V gene: TRBV20-1; clone size: few; J gene: TRBJ1-2; CDR3 protein: CSASDREGGYTF; CDR3 DNA: TGCAGTGCTTCGGACAGGGAAGGCGGCTACACCTTC
D gene: TRBD2; V gene: TRBV7-9; clone size: few; J gene: TRBJ2-1; CDR3 protein: CASSPGGSGSLHEQFF; CDR3 DNA: TGTGCCAGCAGCCCCGGTGGTAGCGGGAGTCTTCATGAGCAGTTCTTC
D gene: -; V gene: TRBV7-9; clone size: -; J gene: TRBJ1-2; CDR3 protein: CASSSSSTPSYGYTF; CDR3 DNA: TGTGCCAGCAGCTCCTCCTCGACACCGAGCTATGGCTACACCTTC
D gene: -; V gene: TRBV29-1; clone size: once; J gene: TRBJ1-1; CDR3 protein: CSVEELYTEAFF; CDR3 DNA: TGCAGCGTTGAAGAACTTTACACTGAAGCTTTCTTT
D gene: TRBD2; V gene: TRBV20-1; clone size: -; J gene: TRBJ2-5; CDR3 protein: CSALIAGVETQYF; CDR3 DNA: TGCAGTGCCCTCATAGCGGGAGTGGAGACCCAGTACTTC
D gene: -; V gene: TRBV15; clone size: few; J gene: TRBJ2-1; CDR3 protein: CATSSSQGWDNEQFF; CDR3 DNA: TGTGCCACCAGCAGTTCCCAGGGGTGGGACAATGAGCAGTTCTTC
D gene: -; V gene: TRBV4-2; clone size: few; J gene: TRBJ1-6; CDR3 protein: CASSQEVGDPGSPLHF; CDR3 DNA: TGTGCCAGCAGCCAAGAGGTAGGGGACCCCGGTTCACCCCTCCACTTT
D gene: TRBD2; V gene: TRBV11-3; clone size: -; J gene: TRBJ2-1; CDR3 protein: CASSLRVAGVYNEQFF; CDR3 DNA: TGTGCCAGCAGCCTTAGAGTGGCGGGGGTTTACAATGAGCAGTTCTTC
D gene: TRBD1; V gene: TRBV29-1; clone size: -; J gene: TRBJ2-7; CDR3 protein: CSVTGDRGSYEQYF; CDR3 DNA: TGCAGCGTTACAGGGGACAGGGGATCCTACGAGCAGTACTTC
D gene: -; V gene: TRBV20-1; clone size: -; J gene: TRBJ1-1; CDR3 protein: CSAHQGNTEAFF; CDR3 DNA: TGCAGTGCCCATCAGGGGAACACTGAAGCTTTCTTT
D gene: -; V gene: TRBV12-3/TRBV12-4; clone size: -; J gene: TRBJ2-3; CDR3 protein: CASSYELGVPDTQYF; CDR3 DNA: TGTGCCAGCAGCTACGAGCTAGGGGTACCAGATACGCAGTATTTT
D gene: TRBD2; V gene: TRBV5-1; clone size: -; J gene: TRBJ2-3; CDR3 protein: CASIATGGADTQYF; CDR3 DNA: TGCGCCAGCATCGCAACGGGGGGGGCAGATACGCAGTATTTT
D gene: -; V gene: TRBV3-1; clone size: -; J gene: TRBJ1-2; CDR3 protein: CASSPYSLGGYTF; CDR3 DNA: TGTGCCAGCAGCCCTTACTCCTTGGGCGGCTACACCTTC
D gene: -; V gene: TRBV20-1; clone size: many; J gene: TRBJ1-1; CDR3 protein: CSARGGGTNTEAFF; CDR3 DNA: TGCAGTGCTAGGGGCGGGGGAACCAACACTGAAGCTTTCTTT
D gene: TRBD2; V gene: TRBV6-1; clone size: few; J gene: TRBJ2-4; CDR3 protein: CASSGGGEVQYF; CDR3 DNA: TGTGCCAGCAGTGGGGGGGGAGAAGTTCAGTACTTC
D gene: TRBD2; V gene: TRBV20-1; clone size: -; J gene: TRBJ2-7; CDR3 protein: CSASGAGGRYEQYF; CDR3 DNA: TGCAGTGCTAGTGGAGCGGGAGGTCGGTACGAGCAGTACTTC
D gene: TRBD2; V gene: TRBV10-2; clone size: -; J gene: TRBJ2-3; CDR3 protein: CASSPRGAGGPDTQYF; CDR3 DNA: TGCGCCAGCAGCCCTCGGGGAGCGGGAGGCCCAGATACGCAGTATTTT
D gene: -; V gene: TRBV29-1; clone size: few; J gene: TRBJ2-1; CDR3 protein: CSVDGGMGNEQFF; CDR3 DNA: TGCAGCGTTGATGGTGGGATGGGTAATGAGCAGTTCTTC
D gene: -; V gene: TRBV15; clone size: few; J gene: TRBJ1-2; CDR3 protein: CATSNLDGGSNYGYTF; CDR3 DNA: TGTGCCACCAGCAACCTGGACGGGGGGTCTAACTATGGCTACACCTTC
D gene: TRBD2; V gene: TRBV2; clone size: -; J gene: TRBJ2-1; CDR3 protein: CASSVGLGSYNEQFF; CDR3 DNA: TGTGCCAGCAGTGTTGGACTAGGGTCCTACAATGAGCAGTTCTTC
D gene: TRBD1; V gene: TRBV3-1; clone size: -; J gene: TRBJ1-1; CDR3 protein: CASSQVSQGGTEAFF; CDR3 DNA: TGTGCCAGCAGCCAAGTCTCACAGGGGGGGACTGAAGCTTTCTTT
D gene: -; V gene: TRBV12-3/TRBV12-4; clone size: -; J gene: TRBJ1-5; CDR3 protein: CASSFEPLGVYQPQHF; CDR3 DNA: TGTGCCAGCAGTTTTGAGCCCCTGGGGGTTTATCAGCCCCAGCATTTT
D gene: -; V gene: TRBV29-1; clone size: -; J gene: TRBJ2-1; CDR3 protein: CSVSGNEQFF; CDR3 DNA: TGCAGCGTTTCCGGCAATGAGCAGTTCTTC
D gene: TRBD1; V gene: TRBV7-2; clone size: many; J gene: TRBJ1-1; CDR3 protein: CASSRDRGQGTEAFF; CDR3 DNA: TGTGCCAGCAGCCGGGACAGGGGGCAGGGCACTGAAGCTTTCTTT
D gene: TRBD1; V gene: TRBV10-3; clone size: -; J gene: TRBJ1-1; CDR3 protein: CAISESLGQGGTEAFF; CDR3 DNA: TGTGCCATCAGTGAGTCGTTGGGACAGGGGGGCACTGAAGCTTTCTTT
D gene: -; V gene: TRBV5-1; clone size: few; J gene: TRBJ1-2; CDR3 protein: CASSFDLLHYTF; CDR3 DNA: TGCGCCAGCAGCTTTGACCTACTCCACTACACCTTC
D gene: -; V gene: TRBV20-1; clone size: -; J gene: TRBJ2-7; CDR3 protein: CSAIRGSEQYF; CDR3 DNA: TGCAGTGCAATCAGGGGTTCCGAGCAGTACTTC
D gene: -; V gene: TRBV29-1; clone size: -; J gene: TRBJ2-7; CDR3 protein: CSVRPTAYEQYF; CDR3 DNA: TGCAGCGTTAGGCCAACAGCCTACGAGCAGTACTTC
D gene: TRBD1; V gene: TRBV12-3/TRBV12-4; clone size: -; J gene: TRBJ1-5; CDR3 protein: CASGPSGGNQPQHF; CDR3 DNA: TGTGCCAGCGGCCCCTCAGGGGGAAATCAGCCCCAGCATTTT
D gene: -; V gene: TRBV6-1; clone size: few; J gene: TRBJ2-5; CDR3 protein: CASSEQVGQRQETQYF; CDR3 DNA: TGTGCCAGCAGTGAACAGGTCGGACAGCGCCAAGAGACCCAGTACTTC
D gene: TRBD1; V gene: TRBV7-6; clone size: few; J gene: TRBJ2-7; CDR3 protein: CASSNRQGVYEQYF; CDR3 DNA: TGTGCCAGCAGCAACAGACAGGGAGTCTACGAGCAGTACTTC
D gene: TRBD2; V gene: TRBV12-3/TRBV12-4; clone size: few; J gene: TRBJ2-3; CDR3 protein: CASSPGTTSTDTQYF; CDR3 DNA: TGTGCCAGCAGTCCAGGGACTACAAGCACAGATACGCAGTATTTT
D gene: -; V gene: TRBV4-1; clone size: -; J gene: TRBJ1-6; CDR3 protein: CASSQAALPNSPLHF; CDR3 DNA: TGCGCCAGCAGCCAAGCGGCACTCCCAAATTCACCCCTCCACTTT
D gene: -; V gene: TRBV7-2; clone size: medium-sized; J gene: TRBJ1-2; CDR3 protein: CASSLTPPGGAGGYTF; CDR3 DNA: TGTGCCAGCAGCTTAACCCCACCGGGGGGGGCGGGTGGCTACACCTTC
D gene: TRBD2; V gene: TRBV20-1; clone size: -; J gene: TRBJ2-3; CDR3 protein: CSASPLAGSGDTQYF; CDR3 DNA: TGCAGTGCTAGCCCTCTAGCGGGATCTGGGGATACGCAGTATTTT